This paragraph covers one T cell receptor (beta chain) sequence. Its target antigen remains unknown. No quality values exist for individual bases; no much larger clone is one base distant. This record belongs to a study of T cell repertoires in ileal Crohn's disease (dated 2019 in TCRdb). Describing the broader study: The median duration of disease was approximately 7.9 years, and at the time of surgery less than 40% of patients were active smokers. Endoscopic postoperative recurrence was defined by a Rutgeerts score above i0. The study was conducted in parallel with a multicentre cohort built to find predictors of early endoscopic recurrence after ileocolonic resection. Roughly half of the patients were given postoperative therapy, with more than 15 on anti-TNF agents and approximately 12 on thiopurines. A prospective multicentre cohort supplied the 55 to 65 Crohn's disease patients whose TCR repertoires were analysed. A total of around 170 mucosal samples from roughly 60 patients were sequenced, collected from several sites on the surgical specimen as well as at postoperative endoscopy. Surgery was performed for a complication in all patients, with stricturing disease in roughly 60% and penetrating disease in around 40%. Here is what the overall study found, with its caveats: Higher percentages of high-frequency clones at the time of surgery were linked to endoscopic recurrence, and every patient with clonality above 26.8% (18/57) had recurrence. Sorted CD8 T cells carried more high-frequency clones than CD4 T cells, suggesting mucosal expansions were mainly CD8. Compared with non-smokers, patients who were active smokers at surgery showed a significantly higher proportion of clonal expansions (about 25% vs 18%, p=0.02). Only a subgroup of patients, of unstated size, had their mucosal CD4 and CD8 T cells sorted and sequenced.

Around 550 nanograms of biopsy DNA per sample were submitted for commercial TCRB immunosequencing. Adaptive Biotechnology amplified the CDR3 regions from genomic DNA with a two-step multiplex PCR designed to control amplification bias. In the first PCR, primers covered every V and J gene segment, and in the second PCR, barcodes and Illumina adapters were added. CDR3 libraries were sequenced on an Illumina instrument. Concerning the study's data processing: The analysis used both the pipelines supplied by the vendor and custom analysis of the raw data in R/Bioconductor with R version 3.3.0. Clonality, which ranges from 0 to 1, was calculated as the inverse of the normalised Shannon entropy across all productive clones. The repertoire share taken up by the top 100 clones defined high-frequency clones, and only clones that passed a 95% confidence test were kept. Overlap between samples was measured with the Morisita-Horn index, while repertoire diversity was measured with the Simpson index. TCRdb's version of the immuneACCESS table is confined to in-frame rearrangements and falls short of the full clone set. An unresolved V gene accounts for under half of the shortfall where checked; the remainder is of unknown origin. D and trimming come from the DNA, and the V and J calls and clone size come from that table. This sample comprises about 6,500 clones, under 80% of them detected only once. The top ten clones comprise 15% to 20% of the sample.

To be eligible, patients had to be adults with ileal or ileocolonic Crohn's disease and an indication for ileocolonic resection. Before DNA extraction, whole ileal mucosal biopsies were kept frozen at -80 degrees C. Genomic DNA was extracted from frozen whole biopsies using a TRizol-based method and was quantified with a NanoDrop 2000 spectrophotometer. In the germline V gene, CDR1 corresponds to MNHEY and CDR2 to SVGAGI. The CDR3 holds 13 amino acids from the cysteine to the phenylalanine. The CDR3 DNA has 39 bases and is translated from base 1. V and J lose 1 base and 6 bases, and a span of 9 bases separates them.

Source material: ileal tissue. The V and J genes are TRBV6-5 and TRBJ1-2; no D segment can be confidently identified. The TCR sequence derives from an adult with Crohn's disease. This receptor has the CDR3 CASSYWPSNGYTF. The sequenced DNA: TGTGCCAGCAGTTACTGGCCGTCAAATGGCTACACCTTC.